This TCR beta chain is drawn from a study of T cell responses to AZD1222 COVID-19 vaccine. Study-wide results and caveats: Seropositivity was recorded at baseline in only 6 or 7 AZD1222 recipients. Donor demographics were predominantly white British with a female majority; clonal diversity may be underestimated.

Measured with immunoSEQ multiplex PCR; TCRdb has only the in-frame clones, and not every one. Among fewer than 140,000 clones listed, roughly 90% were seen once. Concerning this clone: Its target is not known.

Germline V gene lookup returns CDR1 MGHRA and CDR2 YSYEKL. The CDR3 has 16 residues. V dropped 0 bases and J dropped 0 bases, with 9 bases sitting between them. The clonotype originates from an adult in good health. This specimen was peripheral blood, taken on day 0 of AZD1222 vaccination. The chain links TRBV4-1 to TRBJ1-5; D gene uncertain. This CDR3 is CASSQEALYSNQPQHF. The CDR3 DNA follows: TGCGCCAGCAGCCAAGAGGCTCTGTATAGCAATCAGCCCCAGCATTTT.